The 32 T cell receptor beta chains below all came from one sample that was sequenced in a study of cytomegalovirus exposure and HLA in healthy donors. PCR amplification relied on 60 Vbeta primers (plus 13 Jbeta primers). Generated by immunoSEQ multiplex PCR, the TCRdb table keeps only in-frame clones and is missing some. This sample carries 82,000 or so clones, around 74% of them seen once, and the ten largest clones take 6.2%. The sequencing input was PBMCs. Receptor source: a woman aged 45-59 years in good health and CMV-seropositive.

For the CDR3, the DNA is TGTGCCAGCAGCGGAACCGGGACTAGCGGCTACAATGAGCAGTTCTTC. Its translation: CASSGTGTSGYNEQFF. V and J are TRBV5-4 and TRBJ2-1; 11 nucleotides align to TRBD2. Germline CDR1 is SGHNT and CDR2 is YYREEE (reference sequence). Germline trimming cut 4 bases from V and 3 bases from J; bases unmatched to any gene: 6. The CDR3 sequence is 16 residues long.

The chain combines TRBV6-4 with TRBJ2-3, with 9 nucleotides matching TRBD2. The V gene's germline CDR1 is MRHNA and CDR2 SNTAGT. This CDR3 has 15 residues. V gave up 2 bases and J gave up 4 bases; unmatched junction bases: 4. The CDR3 region has the DNA TGTGCCAGCAGTGACGGAGCGGGAGGCCCAGATACGCAGTATTTT. The encoded protein is CASSDGAGGPDTQYF.

The CDR3 nucleotides read TGTGCCAGCAGTCCCAACCCACGACAGGTTTATACGCAGTATTTT. Its translation is CASSPNPRQVYTQYF. This sequence joins TRBV27 and TRBJ2-3; tentative D call: TRBD1 (6 bases). Germline values: CDR1 MNHEY, CDR2 SMNVEV (reference sequence). V was shortened by 5 bases and J by 7 bases, with 19 bases between the two germline ends. This CDR3 has 15 amino acids.

The chain has TRBV2 and TRBJ2-7; TRBD1 matches 9 bases. Trimming at V came to 2 bases and at J to 4 bases, leaving 12 bases not matched to a gene. From germline, CDR1 is SNHLY and CDR2 FYNNEI. The CDR3 has 17 residues. The CDR3 region is CASSEISGDRALYEQYF. Here the CDR3 DNA reads TGTGCCAGCAGTGAAATTTCTGGGGACAGGGCTCTATACGAGCAGTACTTC.

This clone was picked up one time. Sequence at one end of the junction differs from germline and may be a read error. This chain joins TRBV6-1 and TRBJ1-5; no clear D gene. The CDR3 consists of 14 residues. Germline V gives CDR1 MNHNS, CDR2 SASEGT. The DNA for the CDR3 is TGTACCAGCAGTGAAGGCAGTAGCAATCAGCCCCAGCATTTT. It codes for CTSSEGSSNQPQHF.

This chain joins TRBV25-1 and TRBJ2-1; TRBD2 matches at 9 bases. Germline trimming cut 6 bases from V and 4 bases from J; bases unmatched to any gene: 7. This CDR3 is 15 amino acids long. Germline V gene data show CDR1 as MGHDK and CDR2 as SYGVNS. As DNA, the CDR3 is TGTGCCAGCAGGGACGGGACTAGCAAGTACAATGAGCAGTTCTTC. Amino acid sequence: CASRDGTSKYNEQFF.

The chain combines TRBV9 with TRBJ2-1; D is perhaps TRBD1 (6 bases). Germline assignment: CDR1 SGDLS and CDR2 YYNGEE. This CDR3 has 14 amino acids. Trimming took 0 bases from V and 11 from J, leaving 15 bases between them. In DNA, the CDR3 is TGTGCCAGCAGCGTAGGGCCCCAGGGGAATAAGCAGTTCTTC. It yields the protein CASSVGPQGNKQFF. Based on the CDR3 plus reference TRBV9 and TRBJ2-1, the full variable domain is DSGVTQTPKHLITATGQRVTLRCSPRSGDLSVYWYQQSLDQGLQFLIQYYNGEERAKGNILERFSAQQFPDLHSELNLSSLELGDSALYFCASSVGPQGNKQFFGPGTRLTVL.

The chain combines TRBV7-8 with TRBJ1-5; tentatively, D is TRBD1 (5 bases). V gave up 1 base and J gave up 3 bases, with 10 bases separating them. This CDR3 contains 15 residues. Germline CDR1 is SGHVS and CDR2 is FQNEAQ. CDR3 nucleotide sequence: TGTGCCAGCAGCTTAGGGGGGAGGGACAATCAGCCCCAGCATTTT. This sequence encodes CASSLGGRDNQPQHF.

The rearrangement links TRBV4-3 to TRBJ2-1, with 12 bases that match TRBD2. This CDR3 has 16 amino acids. Germline CDR1 LGHNA, CDR2 YSLEER. The trim removed 1 base at V and 5 bases at J, leaving 3 bases unmatched. The DNA for the CDR3 is TGCGCCAGCAGCCAAGCGCGGACTAGCGGGGACAATGAGCAGTTCTTC. This sequence encodes CASSQARTSGDNEQFF.

The chain combines TRBV11-3 with TRBJ1-5; possible D gene TRBD1, 6 bases. Germline V gene data show CDR1 as SGHNT and CDR2 as YENEEA. The CDR3 is 12 residues long. With 6 bases removed from V and 10 bases from J, the gap between germline ends came to 13 bases. The CDR3 DNA sequence: TGTGCCAGCAGTATCACAGGGTCTCCCCAGCATTTT. Protein: CASSITGSPQHF.

The chain uses TRBV18 and TRBJ2-3; 8 bases match TRBD2. The V gene's germline CDR1 is KGHSH and CDR2 LQKENI. V shed 3 bases and J 3 bases; nucleotides not matched to a gene: 5. The CDR3 is 15 residues long. The CDR3 loop is CASSPLGLGTDTQYF. As DNA, the CDR3 is TGTGCCAGCTCACCGTTGGGACTAGGGACAGATACGCAGTATTTT.

The chain uses TRBV7-2 and TRBJ2-1; 8 bases fit TRBD2. Germline V lookup: CDR1 SGHTA, CDR2 FQGNSA. The CDR3 has 15 amino acids. V shed 1 base and J 5 bases; nucleotides not matched to a gene: 4. The CDR3 DNA reads as TGTGCCAGCAGCTTAGAAGCGGGAGCGAACAATGAGCAGTTCTTC. Translated: CASSLEAGANNEQFF.

The rearrangement joins TRBV15 to TRBJ1-6, with D possibly TRBD1 on 5 matching bases. The germline CDR1 and CDR2 sequences are LNHNV and YYDKDF (reference sequence). V lost 0 bases and J 7 bases, leaving 16 bases between the germline ends. The length of the CDR3 is 17 residues. CDR3 residues: CATSRDDQGGRNSPLHF. The CDR3 DNA sequence: TGTGCCACCAGCAGAGATGATCAGGGAGGGAGAAATTCACCCCTCCACTTT.

The CDR3 DNA sequence: TGTGCCACCAGCCCAGGAGGGGAAGCCCAGCATTTT. Its protein product is CATSPGGEAQHF. The rearrangement uses TRBV15 and TRBJ1-5, with D perhaps matching TRBD1 (5 bases). CDR1 is LNHNV and CDR2 is YYDKDF in the germline V gene (reference sequence). This CDR3 comprises 12 residues. The V end was cut by 5 bases, the J end by 11 bases, with 13 bases between.

The chain employs TRBV2 and TRBJ2-6; 7 nucleotides line up with TRBD2. The CDR3 covers 15 residues. The germline gives CDR1 SNHLY, CDR2 FYNNEI. After removal of 3 bases from V and 3 bases from J, the junction contained 2 bases not matched to a gene. CDR3 DNA: TGTGCCAGCAGTGACGGGGGGAATGGGGCCAACGTCCTGACTTTC. It specifies CASSDGGNGANVLTF.

The chain is built from TRBV29-1 and TRBJ2-7; TRBD2 is a possible D gene (6 bases). The CDR3 runs to 12 residues. Trimming removed 7 bases from V and 7 bases from J, with 17 bases in between. The germline V gene has CDR1 SQVTM and CDR2 ANQGSEA. DNA for the CDR3: TGCAGCGGGCTGTGGCGGGGAGGAGAGCAGTACTTC. This codes for CSGLWRGGEQYF.

The CDR3 DNA sequence: TGCGCCAGCAGCCAAAGTAGCGGGAGGCGAAGAGATACGCAGTATTTT. Translated, it gives CASSQSSGRRRDTQYF. This chain links TRBV5-1 with TRBJ2-3; 10 nucleotides agree with TRBD2. The germline V gene encodes CDR1 SGHRS and CDR2 YFSETQ. CDR3 length: 16 residues. V gave up 4 bases and J gave up 5 bases; unmatched junction bases: 10.

This clone was seen a few times. The chain recombines TRBV7-9 with TRBJ1-2, with D unresolved. Germline CDR1 and CDR2: SEHNR and FQNEAQ (reference sequence). CDR3 size: 14 residues. V was clipped by 3 bases and J by 8 bases, with 16 bases between them. In nucleotides, the CDR3 is TGTGCCAGCAGCTTCCGGGAACCGACACTGGGCTACACCTTC. This gives the protein CASSFREPTLGYTF.

In this sample, this clone turned up a few times. The V call is TRBV6-6, the J call TRBJ1-1; D is unclear. Germline assignment: CDR1 MNHNY and CDR2 SVGAGI (reference sequence). V lost 2 bases and J lost 7, with 17 bases in between. The CDR3 loop spans 15 amino acids. In DNA form, the CDR3 reads TGTGCCAGCAGTTACCGCCCAACCCCAGTTGGTGAAGCTTTCTTT. This encodes CASSYRPTPVGEAFF.

The V gene is TRBV2, the J gene TRBJ1-4; 9 positions match TRBD1. CDR3 length equals 13 residues. Germline CDR1 reads SNHLY; CDR2 reads FYNNEI. V shed 8 bases and J 6 bases; nucleotides not matched to a gene: 4. CDR3 DNA: TGTGCCAGCCGCCGGGACAGGGATGAAAAACTGTTTTTT. Amino acid sequence: CASRRDRDEKLFF.

This clone was detected only a few times. The rearrangement joins TRBV28 to TRBJ1-2; D is unclear. The V gene's germline CDR1 is MDHEN and CDR2 SYDVKM. This CDR3 spans 12 amino acids. Deletions cut 6 bases from V and 5 bases from J, with 10 bases between. CDR3 region: CASSPGFYGYTF. CDR3 coding DNA: TGTGCCAGCAGCCCGGGATTTTATGGCTACACCTTC.

This clone was found once. The V gene is TRBV5-4, the J gene TRBJ2-7; 10 positions agree with TRBD2. CDR3 size: 13 residues. Germline CDR1 and CDR2: SGHNT and YYREEE (reference sequence). The ends lost 5 bases at V and 6 bases at J; junction bases unmatched: 5. The CDR3 protein is CASRSGLAVEQYF. DNA of the CDR3: TGTGCCAGCAGATCCGGACTAGCGGTCGAGCAGTACTTC.

This chain links TRBV30 with TRBJ2-7; TRBD2 is a possible D gene (6 bases). CDR3 length: 11 residues. In germline, CDR1 is GTSNPN, CDR2 SVGIG (reference sequence). Trimming removed 5 bases from V and 5 bases from J, with 10 bases in between. CDR3 nucleotides: TGTGCCTGGCGGGGGTTCGACGAGCAGTACTTC. Its protein is CAWRGFDEQYF.

This clone was detected only a few times. V usage is TRBV5-1 and J usage is TRBJ2-5, with D maybe TRBD1 (6 bases). Germline-derived CDR1 and CDR2 are SGHRS and YFSETQ. The CDR3 runs to 13 residues. The V end was cut by 4 bases, the J end by 5 bases, with 12 bases between. The CDR3 coding sequence is TGCGCCAGCAGCCCCCGAACAGGGGAGACCCAGTACTTC. This sequence encodes CASSPRTGETQYF.

The V and J genes are TRBV4-2 and TRBJ1-1; 8 bases agree with TRBD1. This CDR3 is 15 amino acids long. V shed 0 bases and J 4 bases; nucleotides not matched to a gene: 4. CDR1 and CDR2 (germline): LGHNA, YNFKEQ. DNA of the CDR3: TGTGCCAGCAGCCAAGACCAGGGGGCCGGCACTGAAGCTTTCTTT. It codes for CASSQDQGAGTEAFF.

The chain recombines TRBV11-1 with TRBJ1-1; possibly TRBD1 for D (5 bases). There are 13 residues in the CDR3. Germline V gene lookup returns CDR1 SGHAT and CDR2 FQDESV (reference sequence). Trimming took off 3 bases at V and 4 bases at J, with 9 bases between the two ends. The CDR3 loop is CASSLRRGTEAFF. The CDR3 coding sequence is TGTGCCAGCAGCTTGAGAAGGGGCACTGAAGCTTTCTTT.

J is TRBJ1-2 and V is TRBV6-5; 8 nucleotides agree with TRBD1. CDR3 length: 15 amino acids. Unmatched junction bases numbered 6, after V lost 0 bases and J lost 6 bases. From germline, CDR1 is MNHEY and CDR2 SVGAGI. CDR3 protein: CASSYSDRGTHGYTF. The CDR3 bases are TGTGCCAGCAGTTACTCCGACAGGGGTACTCATGGCTACACCTTC.

This sequence joins TRBV6-1 and TRBJ2-5; 8 bases align to TRBD1. The V gene end was trimmed by 7 bases and the J gene end by 4 bases; junction bases not matched to a gene: 8. CDR3 length: 14 amino acids. CDR1 and CDR2 (germline): MNHNS, SASEGT. The CDR3 DNA reads as TGTGCCAGCACTATCTGGGGGACAGGAGAGACCCAGTACTTC. This encodes CASTIWGTGETQYF.

The chain links TRBV9 to TRBJ2-1, with 8 bases that match TRBD1. The V segment lost 6 bases and the J segment 0 bases; nucleotides outside the gene matches: 8. There are 16 residues in the CDR3. Germline CDR1 SGDLS, CDR2 YYNGEE. The CDR3 is CASTTGGGSSYNEQFF. In DNA, the CDR3 is TGTGCCAGCACCACAGGGGGAGGTAGCTCCTACAATGAGCAGTTCTTC.

This CDR3 reads CATSRKVWETDTQYF. The CDR3 nucleotides are TGTGCCACCAGCAGAAAAGTATGGGAGACTGATACGCAGTATTTT. The chain is built from TRBV15 and TRBJ2-3; perhaps TRBD2 as D (5 bases). With 2 bases removed from V and 6 bases from J, the gap between germline ends came to 15 bases. The germline gives CDR1 LNHNV, CDR2 YYDKDF (reference sequence). CDR3 length equals 15 residues. Combining the CDR3 with reference TRBV15 and TRBJ2-3 gives the whole variable domain DAMVIQNPRYQVTQFGKPVTLSCSQTLNHNVMYWYQQKSSQAPKLLFHYYDKDFNNEADTPDNFQSRRPNTSFCFLDIRSPGLGDTAMYLCATSRKVWETDTQYFGPGTRLTVL.

This clone was counted only a few times. V usage is TRBV30 and J usage is TRBJ2-1; possibly TRBD2 for D (5 bases). V dropped 7 bases and J dropped 5 bases, with 15 bases sitting between them. Germline CDR1 is GTSNPN and CDR2 is SVGIG (reference sequence). CDR3 length equals 13 residues. The CDR3 spells CALLVGVNNEQFF. In DNA form, the CDR3 reads TGTGCCTTGTTAGTGGGAGTTAACAATGAGCAGTTCTTC.

There are a few counts of this clone. The CDR3 spells CAWSRDRVPSGANVLTF. The CDR3 nucleotides read TGTGCCTGGAGTAGGGACAGGGTGCCCTCTGGGGCCAACGTCCTGACTTTC. The chain joins TRBV30 to TRBJ2-6, with TRBD1 matching 9 bases. The CDR3 extends over 17 amino acids. Germline values: CDR1 GTSNPN, CDR2 SVGIG (reference sequence). The trim removed 2 bases at V and 0 bases at J, leaving 5 bases unmatched.